A single sample gave rise to the 22 T cell receptor beta chains below, sequenced in a study of blood T cell repertoires in COVID-19. TCRdb's copy holds only in-frame clones and misses some; the assay was immunoSEQ multiplex PCR. The table records some 370,000 clones, around 90% of them present only once. Sequenced material: peripheral blood. These receptors were obtained from a man aged 40-49 years with acute or convalescent COVID-19.

This clone was observed once. The chain uses TRBV6-6 and TRBJ1-4; 8 positions match TRBD1. From germline, CDR1 is MNHNY and CDR2 SVGAGI (reference sequence). Trimming cost V 2 bases and J 6 bases; bases outside gene matches: 5. The CDR3 is made up of 15 amino acids. For the CDR3, the DNA is TGTGCCAGCAGTTACGCCGACAGGGGTGATGAAAAACTGTTTTTT. It translates to CASSYADRGDEKLFF.

The chain uses TRBV7-3 and TRBJ1-6; D gene ambiguous. Trimming pared 4 bases from V and 7 bases from J, leaving 8 bases between. There are 13 residues in the CDR3. Germline V gene lookup returns CDR1 SGHTA and CDR2 FQGTGA. DNA for the CDR3: TGTGCCAGCAGCTCAAGGCGGAATTCACCCCTCCACTTT. Its protein is CASSSRRNSPLHF.

The V call is TRBV4-1, the J call TRBJ2-1; the match to TRBD1 covers 9 bases. This CDR3 contains 18 residues. V dropped 3 bases and J dropped 0; count of bases not matched to a gene: 9. Germline V lookup: CDR1 MGHRA, CDR2 YSYEKL. CDR3 sequence (DNA): TGCGCCAGCAGCCAGGGGACAGGGAGAAGAGGCTCCTACAATGAGCAGTTCTTC. Protein: CASSQGTGRRGSYNEQFF.

The chain has TRBV6-5 and TRBJ1-1; a possible D gene is TRBD1 (5 bases). Germline V gives CDR1 MNHEY, CDR2 SVGAGI. This CDR3 has 15 residues. The germline V and J ends were trimmed by 5 bases and 2 bases, with 15 bases remaining between them. This CDR3 reads CASSLEFGGNTEAFF. CDR3 DNA sequence: TGTGCCAGCAGTCTGGAATTCGGGGGTAACACTGAAGCTTTCTTT.

The V and J genes are TRBV6-1 and TRBJ2-1; tentatively, D is TRBD1 (6 bases). The V and J ends lost 2 bases and 5 bases respectively, with 16 bases between them. This CDR3 has 16 amino acids. Germline CDR1 reads MNHNS; CDR2 reads SASEGT. The CDR3 reads CASSENWGLIDNEQFF. CDR3 in DNA: TGTGCCAGCAGTGAAAATTGGGGGCTTATCGACAATGAGCAGTTCTTC.

This clone was counted a few times. V is TRBV6-5 and J is TRBJ2-5, with TRBD1 matching over 7 bases. In germline, CDR1 is MNHEY, CDR2 SVGAGI. V was clipped by 6 bases and J by 1 base; unmatched bases: 5. The CDR3 sequence is 14 residues long. The CDR3 DNA reads as TGTGCCAGCAGCGGGAACAGGGGCCAAGAGACCCAGTACTTC. Translated, it gives CASSGNRGQETQYF.

As DNA, the CDR3 is TGTGCCAGCAGAGGACAGAACTATGGCTACACCTTC. This gives the protein CASRGQNYGYTF. The rearrangement joins TRBV2 to TRBJ1-2; the D gene is possibly TRBD1 (6 bases). This CDR3 region has 12 residues. The V gene's germline CDR1 is SNHLY and CDR2 FYNNEI. Deletions cut 6 bases from V and 2 bases from J, with 7 bases between.

The rearrangement joins TRBV27 to TRBJ2-7; D possibly corresponds to TRBD2 (6 bases). This CDR3 is built from 12 residues. Germline V gene data show CDR1 as MNHEY and CDR2 as SMNVEV (reference sequence). Trimming stripped 8 bases from V and 5 bases from J, with 13 bases between. DNA for the CDR3: TGTGCCAGCCGAACTAGCTACCACGAGCAGTACTTC. As protein: CASRTSYHEQYF.

This chain's CDR3 is CASSFGKNIEKLFF. The CDR3 coding sequence is TGTGCCAGCAGTTTCGGGAAAAACATTGAAAAACTGTTTTTT. V gene TRBV27 combines with J gene TRBJ1-4; D not certain. From germline, CDR1 is MNHEY and CDR2 SMNVEV (reference sequence). V lost 3 bases and J lost 7, with 12 bases in between. The CDR3 has 14 amino acids.

The chain uses TRBV5-1 and TRBJ1-2; 12 bases are shared with TRBD1. The V segment lost 4 bases and the J segment 3 bases; nucleotides outside the gene matches: 13. The CDR3 has 18 residues. Looked up from germline, CDR1 is SGHRS and CDR2 is YFSETQ. The CDR3 is CASSPDRDRGLTDYGYTF. The CDR3 nucleotides read TGCGCCAGCAGCCCAGACCGGGACAGGGGGCTTACAGACTATGGCTACACCTTC.

This chain connects TRBV7-2 to TRBJ1-2; TRBD1 is a possible D gene (6 bases). This CDR3 is 15 amino acids long. V was pared by 6 bases and J by 5 bases, with 19 bases between. Germline values: CDR1 SGHTA, CDR2 FQGNSA. The CDR3 spells CASSQPEGVVYGYTF. CDR3 DNA sequence: TGTGCCAGCAGTCAACCCGAGGGGGTGGTTTATGGCTACACCTTC.

This clone was detected only once. The V gene is TRBV28, the J gene TRBJ2-7, with 11 bases matching TRBD2. CDR3 length equals 18 residues. V trimming: 4 bases; J trimming: 1 base; junction bases outside the gene matches: 12. In germline, CDR1 is MDHEN, CDR2 SYDVKM. In nucleotides, the CDR3 is TGTGCCAGCAGTTCTTACCGACTACTAGCGGGAGTATCCTACGAGCAGTACTTC. Amino acids: CASSSYRLLAGVSYEQYF. The whole variable domain, filled in from reference TRBV28 and TRBJ2-7, reads DVKVTQSSRYLVKRTGEKVFLECVQDMDHENMFWYRQDPGLGLRLIYFSYDVKMKEKGDIPEGYSVSREKKERFSLILESASTNQTSMYLCASSSYRLLAGVSYEQYFGPGTRLTVT.

V is TRBV27 and J is TRBJ1-4, with D tentatively TRBD1 (6 bases). With 4 bases removed from V and 8 bases from J, the gap between germline ends came to 20 bases. The germline V gene has CDR1 MNHEY and CDR2 SMNVEV (reference sequence). This CDR3 has 16 residues. CDR3 DNA: TGTGCCAGCAGTTCCTCTGGGAGGGGGGTGAAGGAAAAACTGTTTTTT. Translation gives CASSSSGRGVKEKLFF.

This clone was seen only once. This chain connects TRBV7-3 to TRBJ2-3, with TRBD2 matching over 10 bases. The CDR3 consists of 15 residues. Germline values: CDR1 SGHTA, CDR2 FQGTGA. V lost 5 bases to trimming and J lost 4 bases; unmatched junction nucleotides: 6. In nucleotides, the CDR3 is TGTGCCAGCAGCGTAAGCGGGGGGGCGGCAGATACGCAGTATTTT. This gives the protein CASSVSGGAADTQYF. The full variable domain, rest sourced from reference TRBV7-3 and TRBJ2-3, is GAGVSQTPSNKVTEKGKYVELRCDPISGHTALYWYRQSLGQGPEFLIYFQGTGAADDSGLPNDRFFAVRPEGSVSTLKIQRTERGDSAVYLCASSVSGGAADTQYFGPGTRLTVL.

DNA of the CDR3: TGTGCCAGCAGTTCTCCGGGACTAGCGGGAGGGCCCACCGGGGAGCTGTTTTTT. Protein sequence: CASSSPGLAGGPTGELFF. The rearrangement joins TRBV28 to TRBJ2-2; TRBD2 aligns across 16 bases. The CDR3 runs to 18 residues. The V segment lost 4 bases and the J segment 4 bases; nucleotides outside the gene matches: 6. Germline values: CDR1 MDHEN, CDR2 SYDVKM.

The chain recombines TRBV29-1 with TRBJ1-1, with 8 positions matching TRBD1. The V segment lost 0 bases and the J segment 5 bases; nucleotides outside the gene matches: 5. The germline CDR1 and CDR2 sequences are SQVTM and ANQGSEA. The CDR3 spans 14 residues. The CDR3 DNA reads as TGCAGCGTTGAAGATCCCACAGGGGGGACTGAAGCTTTCTTT. It specifies CSVEDPTGGTEAFF.

The rearrangement joins TRBV3-1 (or the pseudogene TRBV3-2) to TRBJ2-7, with D uncertain. The CDR3 sequence is 14 residues long. From germline, CDR1 is LGHDT and CDR2 YNNKEL (reference sequence). The V gene lost 4 bases and the J gene lost 4 bases, with 14 bases spanning the gap. The CDR3 DNA sequence: TGTGCCAGCAGCCTAGGAGCGAACTTATACGAGCAGTACTTC. Its translation is CASSLGANLYEQYF.

The gene calls are TRBV18 and TRBJ2-5; 9 bases agree with TRBD2. V trimming: 0 bases; J trimming: 5 bases; junction bases outside the gene matches: 7. Per the germline V gene, CDR1 is KGHSH and CDR2 is LQKENI. This CDR3 contains 16 residues. This CDR3 reads CASSPPRGRALETQYF. CDR3 nucleotide sequence: TGTGCCAGCTCACCACCGCGCGGGAGGGCCCTGGAGACCCAGTACTTC.

The gene calls are TRBV6-5 and TRBJ2-7; the match to TRBD1 covers 8 bases. Germline values: CDR1 MNHEY, CDR2 SVGAGI. Germline trimming cut 6 bases from V and 3 bases from J; bases unmatched to any gene: 7. The CDR3 is 14 residues long. This chain's CDR3 is CASSPGTGDYEQYF. The CDR3 DNA reads TGTGCCAGCAGCCCAGGGACAGGCGACTACGAGCAGTACTTC.

The CDR3 spells CASSLLTGRGYTF. The CDR3 coding sequence is TGTGCCAGCAGCTTGCTAACAGGGCGTGGCTACACCTTC. The rearrangement uses TRBV28 and TRBJ1-2; possibly TRBD1 for D (6 bases). Germline assignment: CDR1 MDHEN and CDR2 SYDVKM. V was trimmed by 6 bases and J by 7 bases, leaving 15 bases between them. The CDR3 spans 13 residues.

This chain joins TRBV9 and TRBJ2-5; 7 nucleotides align to TRBD1. CDR1 and CDR2 from the germline V gene are SGDLS and YYNGEE. The J segment lost 2 bases and the V segment lost 4 bases, leaving 8 bases of the junction unmatched. CDR3 length: 15 amino acids. The CDR3 DNA follows: TGTGCCAGCAGCACCCATGGGACAGCACAAGAGACCCAGTACTTC. It codes for CASSTHGTAQETQYF.

The rearrangement joins TRBV11-1 to TRBJ1-2; D is perhaps TRBD1 (6 bases). The ends were cut back, 5 bases at V and 1 base at J, with 8 bases in the middle. This CDR3 is 13 amino acids long. In germline, CDR1 is SGHAT, CDR2 FQDESV (reference sequence). The CDR3 coding sequence is TGTGCCAGCAGCCTGGACAGTAACTATGGCTACACCTTC. Residues: CASSLDSNYGYTF.